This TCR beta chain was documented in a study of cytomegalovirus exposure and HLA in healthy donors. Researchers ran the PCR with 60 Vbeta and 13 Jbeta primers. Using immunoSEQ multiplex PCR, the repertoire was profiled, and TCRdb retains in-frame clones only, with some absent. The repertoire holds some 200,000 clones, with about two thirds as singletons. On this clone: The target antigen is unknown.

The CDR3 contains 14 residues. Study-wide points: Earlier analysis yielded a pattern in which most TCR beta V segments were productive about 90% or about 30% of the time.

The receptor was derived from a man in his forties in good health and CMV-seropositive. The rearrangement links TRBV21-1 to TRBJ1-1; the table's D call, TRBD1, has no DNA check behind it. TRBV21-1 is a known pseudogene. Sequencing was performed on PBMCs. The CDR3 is CASSSYRVSTEAFF. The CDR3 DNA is TGTGCCAGCAGCTCCTACAGGGTGAGCACTGAAGCTTTCTTT.